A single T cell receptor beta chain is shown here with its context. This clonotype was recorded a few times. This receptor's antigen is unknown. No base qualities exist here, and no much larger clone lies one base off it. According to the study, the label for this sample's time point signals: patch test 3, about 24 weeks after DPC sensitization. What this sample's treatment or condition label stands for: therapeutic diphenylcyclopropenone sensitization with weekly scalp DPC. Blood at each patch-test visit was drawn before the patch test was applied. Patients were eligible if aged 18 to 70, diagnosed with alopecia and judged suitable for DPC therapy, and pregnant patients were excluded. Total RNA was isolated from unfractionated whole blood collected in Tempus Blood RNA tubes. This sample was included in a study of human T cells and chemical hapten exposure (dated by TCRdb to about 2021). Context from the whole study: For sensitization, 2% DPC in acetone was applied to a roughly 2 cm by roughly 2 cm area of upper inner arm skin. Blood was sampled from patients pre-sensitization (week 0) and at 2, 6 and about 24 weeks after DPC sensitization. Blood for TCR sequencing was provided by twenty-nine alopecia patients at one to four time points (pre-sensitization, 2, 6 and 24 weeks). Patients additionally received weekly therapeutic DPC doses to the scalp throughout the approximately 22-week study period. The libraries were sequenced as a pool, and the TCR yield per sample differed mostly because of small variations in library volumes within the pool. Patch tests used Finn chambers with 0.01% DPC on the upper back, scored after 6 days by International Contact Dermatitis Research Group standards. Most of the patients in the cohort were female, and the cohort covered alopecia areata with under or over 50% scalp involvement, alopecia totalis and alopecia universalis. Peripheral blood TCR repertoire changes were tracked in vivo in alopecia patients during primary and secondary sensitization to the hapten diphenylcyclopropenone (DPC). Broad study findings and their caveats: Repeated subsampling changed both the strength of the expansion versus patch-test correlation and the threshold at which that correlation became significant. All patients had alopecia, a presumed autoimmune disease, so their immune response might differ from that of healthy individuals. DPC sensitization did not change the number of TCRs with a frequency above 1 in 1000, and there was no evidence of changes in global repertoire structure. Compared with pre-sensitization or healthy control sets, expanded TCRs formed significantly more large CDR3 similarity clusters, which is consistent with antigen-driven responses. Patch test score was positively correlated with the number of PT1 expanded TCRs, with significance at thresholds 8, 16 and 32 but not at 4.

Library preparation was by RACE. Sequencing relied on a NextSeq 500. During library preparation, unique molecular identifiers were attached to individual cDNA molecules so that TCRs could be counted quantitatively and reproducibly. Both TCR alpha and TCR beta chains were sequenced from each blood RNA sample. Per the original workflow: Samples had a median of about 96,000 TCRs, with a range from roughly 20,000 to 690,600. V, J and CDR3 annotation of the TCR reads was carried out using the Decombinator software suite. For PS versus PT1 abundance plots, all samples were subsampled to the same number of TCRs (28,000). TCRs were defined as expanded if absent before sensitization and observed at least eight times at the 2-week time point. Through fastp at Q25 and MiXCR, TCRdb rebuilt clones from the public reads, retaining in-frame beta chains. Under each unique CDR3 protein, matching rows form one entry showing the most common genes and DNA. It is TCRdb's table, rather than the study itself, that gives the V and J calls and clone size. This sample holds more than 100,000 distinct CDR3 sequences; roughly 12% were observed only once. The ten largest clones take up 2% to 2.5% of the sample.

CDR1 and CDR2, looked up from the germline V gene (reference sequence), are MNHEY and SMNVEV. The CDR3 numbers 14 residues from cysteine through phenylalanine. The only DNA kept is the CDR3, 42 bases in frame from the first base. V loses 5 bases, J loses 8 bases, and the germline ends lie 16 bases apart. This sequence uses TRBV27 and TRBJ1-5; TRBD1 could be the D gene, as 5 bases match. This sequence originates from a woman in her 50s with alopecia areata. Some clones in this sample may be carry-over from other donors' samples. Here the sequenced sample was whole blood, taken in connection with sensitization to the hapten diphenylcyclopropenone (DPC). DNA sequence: TGTGCCAGCAGTCCGACAGTCTTTTTCGAGCCCCAGCATTTT. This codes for CASSPTVFFEPQHF.